This T cell receptor (beta chain) is from a study of blood T cells in healthy people across ages. Study outcomes and limitations: Among long-lived donors, naive CD4+ cells were more numerous and diversity higher than in aged donors. Per million T cells, the diversity of TCR beta decreased roughly linearly as age advanced.

The CDR3 extends over 13 amino acids. Germline V gene lookup returns CDR1 MNHEY and CDR2 SVGAGI. With each sample, at least 5 micrograms of total RNA were extracted. A note on this clonotype: Its antigen is currently unknown.

Using a J-beta primer mix together with a sample-barcoded 5' primer, a second PCR was run for about 7 to 12 cycles. MiXCR, run by TCRdb on the 5' RACE reads, gives a single entry per CDR3 protein. The table lists about 630,000 distinct CDR3 sequences, 20% to 25% of them singletons, with around 3.4% in the top ten. The V gene is TRBV6-5, the J gene TRBJ2-5; 10 bases map to TRBD2. The J call may be wrong; the DNA end is better matched by TRBJ2-1. The sequence was collected from a man between 65 and 80 years old in good health. Material for sequencing was blood. The CDR3 DNA reads TGTGCCGCCCGGGCTAGCGGGAGTGAAGAGCAGTTCTTC. Translation gives CAARASGSEEQFF.